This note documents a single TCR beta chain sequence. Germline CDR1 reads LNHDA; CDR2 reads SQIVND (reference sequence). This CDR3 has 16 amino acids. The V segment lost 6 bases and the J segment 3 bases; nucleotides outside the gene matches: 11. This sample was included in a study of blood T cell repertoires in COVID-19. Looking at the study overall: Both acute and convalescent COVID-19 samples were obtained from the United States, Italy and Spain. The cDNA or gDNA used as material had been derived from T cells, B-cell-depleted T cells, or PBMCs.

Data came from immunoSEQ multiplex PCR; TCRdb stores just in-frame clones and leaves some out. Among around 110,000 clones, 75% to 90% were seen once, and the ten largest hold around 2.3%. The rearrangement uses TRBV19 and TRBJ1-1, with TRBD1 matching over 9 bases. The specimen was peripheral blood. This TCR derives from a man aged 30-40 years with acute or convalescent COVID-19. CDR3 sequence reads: CASRKSRDREDTEAFF. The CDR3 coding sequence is TGTGCCAGTAGAAAATCCCGGGACAGGGAGGACACTGAAGCTTTCTTT.